The next 22 T cell receptor beta chains were all read from a single sample in a study of T cells in Graves' hyperthyroidism and ophthalmopathy. RNA transcripts served as the template for amplifying TCR beta CDR3 regions. First-round RT-PCR with HTBI primers amplified the TCR CDR3 region. TCRdb re-derived calls from the multiplex PCR reads in MiXCR, one entry per CDR3 protein. The sample has approximately 410,000 distinct CDR3 sequences; about 15% are singletons. The sample was blood. These receptors were collected from a man aged 18 to 35 with Graves' ophthalmopathy.

This chain connects TRBV7-3 to TRBJ2-5; 15 positions agree with TRBD2. V shed 5 bases, J shed 5 bases, and the junction held 15 bases outside the gene matches. Germline-derived CDR1 and CDR2 are SGHTA and FQGTGA. This CDR3 is 19 amino acids long. CDR3 DNA sequence: TGTGCCAGCAGCCTTAATGCCGGGACTAGCGGGAGGCCCGGGGAGACCCAGTACTTC. Translation gives CASSLNAGTSGRPGETQYF.

This clonotype was seen repeatedly, ten times or more. V and J are TRBV7-6 and TRBJ2-1, with D possibly being TRBD2 (5 bases). Germline values: CDR1 SGHVS, CDR2 FNYEAQ. The CDR3 is made up of 17 amino acids. Trimming took 5 bases from V and 4 from J, leaving 21 bases between them. The CDR3 region is CASSLIEGTSVYNEQFF. The CDR3 DNA reads TGTGCCAGCAGCCTAATTGAGGGAACCTCAGTATACAATGAGCAGTTCTTC.

This clonotype showed up just a few times. This sequence joins TRBV19 and TRBJ2-7; D gene uncertain. The CDR3 loop spans 13 amino acids. The V end lost 6 bases, the J end lost 1 base, and 10 bases lay between the germline ends. CDR1 is LNHDA, CDR2 SQIVND, per germline (reference sequence). The CDR3 loop reads CASRDARSYEQYF. In DNA form, the CDR3 reads TGTGCCAGTAGAGACGCCAGATCCTACGAGCAGTACTTC.

In this sample, this clonotype turned up many times. CDR3 in amino acids: CASSLARDTREKLFF. CDR3 nucleotide sequence: TGCGCCAGCAGCTTGGCCCGGGATACTCGAGAAAAACTGTTTTTT. This sequence joins TRBV5-1 and TRBJ1-4; D ambiguous. Trimming stripped 0 bases from V and 8 bases from J, with 14 bases between. Germline V gives CDR1 SGHRS, CDR2 YFSETQ. The CDR3 is made up of 15 amino acids.

This clonotype turned up a few times. V gene TRBV18 combines with J gene TRBJ2-3; perhaps TRBD1 as D (6 bases). V was clipped by 5 bases and J by 0 bases, with 12 bases between them. The germline V gene has CDR1 KGHSH and CDR2 LQKENI. The CDR3 totals 15 residues. As DNA, the CDR3 is TGTGCCAGCTCAGTCCGGGACACTAGCACAGATACGCAGTATTTT. Amino acid sequence: CASSVRDTSTDTQYF.

The J gene is TRBJ2-7, the V gene TRBV12-3 or TRBV12-4; D gene unclear. V shed 1 base and J shed 3 bases, with 13 bases lying between them. The CDR3 covers 15 residues. The CDR3 bases are TGTGCCAGCAGTTTAGAGAGTTTGTTGGGCTACGAGCAGTACTTC. Protein: CASSLESLLGYEQYF.

V and J are TRBV4-2 and TRBJ2-7; D remains ambiguous. Looked up from germline, CDR1 is LGHNA and CDR2 is YNFKEQ. V was pared by 0 bases and J by 4 bases, with 13 bases between. The CDR3 runs 15 residues. For the CDR3, the DNA is TGTGCCAGCAGCCAAGATAACGGTCCCCAATACGAGCAGTACTTC. The encoded protein is CASSQDNGPQYEQYF.

This clonotype was detected only a few times. An end of the junction differs from the germline gene, which may be a read error. The rearrangement joins TRBV4-1 to TRBJ2-1, with a weak D call TRBD1 (6 bases). Germline assignment: CDR1 MGHRA and CDR2 YSYEKL. This CDR3 is built from 14 residues. CDR3 protein: CASRQAAGDDEQFF. The CDR3 nucleotides read TGCGCCAGCAGGCAAGCTGCAGGGGATGATGAGCAGTTCTTC.

The chain is built from TRBV9 and TRBJ2-1; D gene ambiguous. V dropped 0 bases and J dropped 2 bases, with 9 bases sitting between them. CDR3 length: 15 amino acids. Per germline, CDR1 SGDLS and CDR2 YYNGEE. DNA of the CDR3: TGTGCCAGCAGCGTAGAGGTGACACCCTACAATGAGCAGTTCTTC. Its translation: CASSVEVTPYNEQFF. The full variable domain, its missing parts supplied by reference TRBV9 and TRBJ2-1, is DSGVTQTPKHLITATGQRVTLRCSPRSGDLSVYWYQQSLDQGLQFLIQYYNGEERAKGNILERFSAQQFPDLHSELNLSSLELGDSALYFCASSVEVTPYNEQFFGPGTRLTVL.

This clonotype was counted between two and nine times. The chain recombines TRBV7-2 with TRBJ2-1; TRBD2 agrees at 7 bases. J was trimmed by 1 base and V by 4 bases; bases with no gene match: 1. The CDR3 covers 14 residues. CDR1 and CDR2 from the germline V gene are SGHTA and FQGNSA. This CDR3 reads CASSSSGSYNEQFF. Here the CDR3 DNA reads TGTGCCAGCAGCTCTAGCGGTTCCTACAATGAGCAGTTCTTC.

This clonotype was detected many times. The V gene is TRBV7-9, the J gene TRBJ2-5; no reliable D call. CDR3 length equals 16 residues. The germline CDR1 and CDR2 sequences are SEHNR and FQNEAQ (reference sequence). With 4 bases removed from V and 7 bases from J, the gap between germline ends came to 22 bases. The chain's CDR3 is CASSSGTQTGLGTQYF. The CDR3 coding sequence is TGTGCCAGCAGCTCGGGTACCCAAACCGGCCTGGGGACCCAGTACTTC. Drawing the rest from reference TRBV7-9 and TRBJ2-5, the complete variable domain is DTGVSQNPRHKITKRGQNVTFRCDPISEHNRLYWYRQTLGQGPEFLTYFQNEAQLEKSRLLSDRFSAERPKGSFSTLEIQRTEQGDSAMYLCASSSGTQTGLGTQYFGPGTRLLVL.

This clonotype was picked up many times. The chain has TRBV6-5 and TRBJ2-7; 10 bases match TRBD1. CDR3 length equals 17 residues. Per the germline V gene, CDR1 is MNHEY and CDR2 is SVGAGI. V gave up 0 bases and J gave up 0 bases; unmatched junction bases: 5. The CDR3 DNA is TGTGCCAGCAGTTACTCTCCCGGACAGGGGGGCTCCTACGAGCAGTACTTC. This translates into CASSYSPGQGGSYEQYF.

This clonotype was counted ten times or more. The CDR3 sequence is CASSFRVGNEQFF. The DNA of the CDR3 is TGTGCCAGCAGTTTTCGAGTCGGGAATGAGCAGTTCTTC. This chain links TRBV12-3 or TRBV12-4 with TRBJ2-1; D is unclear. The ends were cut back, 3 bases at V and 7 bases at J, with 10 bases in the middle. This CDR3 has 13 amino acids.

This clonotype was counted ten times or more. Here the CDR3 DNA reads TGTGCCAGCAGCTTAGTTGCTAGCGGGATAGGATACGAGCAGTACTTC. It specifies CASSLVASGIGYEQYF. The J gene is TRBJ2-7, the V gene TRBV7-2; TRBD2 matches 9 bases. J was trimmed by 4 bases and V by 1 base; bases with no gene match: 8. Germline V gene sequence: CDR1 SGHTA, CDR2 FQGNSA. The CDR3 spans 16 residues.

This clonotype was seen at least ten times. The chain has TRBV3-1 and TRBJ2-7; TRBD1 aligns across 9 bases. J gave up 1 base and V 7 bases, and 5 bases lay outside the gene matches. CDR1 and CDR2 (germline): LGHDT, YNNKEL (reference sequence). This CDR3 is built from 14 residues. The CDR3 DNA is TGTGCCAGCACCGGGACAGGGCTATCCTACGAGCAGTACTTC. Its translation is CASTGTGLSYEQYF.

This clonotype was seen at least ten times. The chain carries TRBV7-9 and TRBJ2-7, with D possibly TRBD1 on 5 matching bases. Germline values: CDR1 SEHNR, CDR2 FQNEAQ (reference sequence). The CDR3 runs 13 residues. Deletions cut 5 bases from V and 1 base from J, with 9 bases between. The CDR3 loop reads CASSPTVSYEQYF. CDR3 bases: TGTGCCAGCAGCCCGACAGTATCCTACGAGCAGTACTTC.

This clonotype has more than one count but fewer than ten. A much larger clone lies a single base off, so this may be a read error. This chain connects TRBV13 to TRBJ2-7; 8 nucleotides agree with TRBD2. The CDR3 sequence is 15 residues long. CDR1 PRHDT and CDR2 FYEKMQ come from the germline V gene (reference sequence). CDR3 nucleotide sequence: TGTGCCAGCAGTGACGGACTAGCCGTCTCCTACGGGCAGTACTTC. It codes for CASSDGLAVSYGQYF.

In regard to this clonotype: This may be a read error, as it is one base from a much larger clone. The CDR3 region is CASRPSGSKWEQFF. The CDR3 DNA follows: TGTGCCAGCAGACCCAGCGGGAGTAAATGGGAGCAGTTCTTC. The J gene is TRBJ2-1, the V gene TRBV6-1, with 8 bases aligning to TRBD2. This CDR3 region has 14 residues. J was trimmed by 10 bases and V by 6 bases; bases with no gene match: 11. Germline CDR1 is MNHNS and CDR2 is SASEGT.

The table lists this clonotype with many counts. The V and J genes are TRBV7-9 and TRBJ1-5; tentative D call: TRBD1 (6 bases). V was pared by 5 bases and J by 4 bases, with 18 bases between. This CDR3 spans 16 amino acids. Germline CDR1 and CDR2: SEHNR and FQNEAQ (reference sequence). CDR3: CASSPTGGTPNQPQHF. As DNA, the CDR3 is TGTGCCAGCAGCCCCACTGGTGGGACACCTAATCAGCCCCAGCATTTT.

The CDR3 nucleotides are TGTGCCACCCAGACTAGCGGGGCTTCCGAGCAGTACTTC. This gives the protein CATQTSGASEQYF. The V call is TRBV24-1, the J call TRBJ2-7, with TRBD2 identical over 11 bases. From germline, CDR1 is KGHDR and CDR2 SFDVKD. This CDR3 is built from 13 residues. Unmatched junction bases numbered 6, after V lost 9 bases and J lost 6 bases.

This clonotype was recorded at least ten times. The chain combines TRBV18 with TRBJ2-2; a weak D match, TRBD1 (5 bases). CDR3 length: 16 residues. V was shortened by 0 bases and J by 5 bases, with 13 bases between the two germline ends. The germline V gene has CDR1 KGHSH and CDR2 LQKENI. The DNA for the CDR3 is TGTGCCAGCTCACCACCGGCGAGACAGTCGACCGGGGAGCTGTTTTTT. As protein: CASSPPARQSTGELFF.

The J gene is TRBJ1-2, the V gene TRBV5-1, with D tentatively TRBD1 (6 bases). From germline, CDR1 is SGHRS and CDR2 YFSETQ. The CDR3 contains 14 residues. Trimming took off 5 bases at V and 4 bases at J, with 15 bases between the two ends. The CDR3 bases are TGCGCCAGCAGGACCGGGGGGGGCAGCTATGGCTACACCTTC. It yields the protein CASRTGGGSYGYTF.